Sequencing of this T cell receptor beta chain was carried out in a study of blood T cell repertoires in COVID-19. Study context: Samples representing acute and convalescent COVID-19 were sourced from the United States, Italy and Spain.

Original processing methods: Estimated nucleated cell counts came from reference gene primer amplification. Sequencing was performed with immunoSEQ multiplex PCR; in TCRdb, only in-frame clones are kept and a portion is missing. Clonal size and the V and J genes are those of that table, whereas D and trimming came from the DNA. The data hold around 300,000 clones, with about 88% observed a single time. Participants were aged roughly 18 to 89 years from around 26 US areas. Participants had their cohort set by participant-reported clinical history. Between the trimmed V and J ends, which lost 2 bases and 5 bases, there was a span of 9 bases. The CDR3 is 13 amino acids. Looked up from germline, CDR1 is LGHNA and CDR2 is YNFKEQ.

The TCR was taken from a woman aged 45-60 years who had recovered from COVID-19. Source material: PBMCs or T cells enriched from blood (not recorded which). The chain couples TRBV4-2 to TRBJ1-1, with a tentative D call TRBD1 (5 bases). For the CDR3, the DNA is TGTGCCAGCAGCCAATCCCGGGGGACTGAAGCTTTCTTT. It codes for CASSQSRGTEAFF.